The 30 T cell receptor beta chains listed next were all sequenced from one sample in a study of T cell responses to AZD1222 COVID-19 vaccine. Produced via immunoSEQ multiplex PCR; TCRdb's table is partial and in-frame only. Of approximately 35,000 clones in the sample, about 88% were seen once. Source: peripheral blood, taken on day 0 of AZD1222 vaccination. These receptors came from an adult in good health.

The chain joins TRBV10-2 to TRBJ2-7, with D possibly TRBD1 on 6 matching bases. Looked up from germline, CDR1 is WSHSY and CDR2 is SAAADI. The CDR3 is 16 amino acids. V lost 3 bases and J 0 bases, leaving 15 bases between the germline ends. This CDR3 is CASSDPRQVPSYEQYF. The CDR3 DNA reads TGCGCCAGCAGTGACCCCAGACAGGTTCCCTCCTACGAGCAGTACTTC.

This chain connects TRBV13 to TRBJ1-5, with unresolved D. Germline values: CDR1 PRHDT, CDR2 FYEKMQ (reference sequence). The CDR3 is made up of 13 amino acids. Trimming stripped 3 bases from V and 5 bases from J, with 8 bases between. CDR3 residues: CASSLYGDQPQHF. The DNA for the CDR3 is TGTGCCAGCAGCTTGTACGGGGATCAGCCCCAGCATTTT.

The rearrangement uses TRBV5-5 and TRBJ2-1; 8 nucleotides agree with TRBD1. Per germline, CDR1 SGHKS and CDR2 YYEKEE (reference sequence). V dropped 3 bases and J dropped 7; count of bases not matched to a gene: 9. The CDR3 consists of 15 residues. The CDR3 sequence: CASSSQGATTNEQFF. CDR3 DNA: TGTGCCAGCAGCTCGCAGGGGGCGACAACGAATGAGCAGTTCTTC.

The V gene is TRBV30, the J gene TRBJ2-7; 7 bases are a match to TRBD2. The germline V gene has CDR1 GTSNPN and CDR2 SVGIG (reference sequence). The ends lost 4 bases at V and 0 bases at J; junction bases unmatched: 0. The CDR3 length is 12 residues. CDR3 nucleotide sequence: TGTGCCTGGACTAGCGGCTCCTACGAGCAGTACTTC. Translating gives CAWTSGSYEQYF.

As concerns this clone: The same CDR3 can be traced to other DNA sequences in this sample. The chain links TRBV28 to TRBJ1-2; D ambiguous. The V gene lost 3 bases and the J gene lost 5 bases, with 7 bases spanning the gap. The CDR3 consists of 12 residues. Germline V lookup: CDR1 MDHEN, CDR2 SYDVKM. CDR3 loop: CASSLREYGYTF. As DNA, the CDR3 is TGTGCCAGCAGTTTGCGGGAATATGGCTACACCTTC.

V gene TRBV4-1 combines with J gene TRBJ2-6, with TRBD1 matching 7 bases. V shed 2 bases and J 2 bases; nucleotides not matched to a gene: 3. The CDR3 totals 16 residues. Germline CDR1 and CDR2: MGHRA and YSYEKL. CDR3 protein: CASSQTGATGANVLTF. The CDR3 region has the DNA TGCGCCAGCAGCCAAACAGGGGCCACTGGGGCCAACGTCCTGACTTTC.

This clone is a singleton in its sample. This chain uses TRBV5-6 with TRBJ1-2, with D tentatively TRBD1 (5 bases). The CDR3 is 15 amino acids. Trimming left V 4 bases short and J 5 bases short, with 18 bases between. The V gene's germline CDR1 is SGHDT and CDR2 YYEEEE. CDR3: CASSPTTGVWYGYTF. DNA of the CDR3: TGTGCCAGCAGCCCCACTACGGGGGTGTGGTATGGCTACACCTTC.

This clone appeared a few times. J is TRBJ2-1 and V is TRBV10-3; 7 bases line up with TRBD2. The length of the CDR3 is 13 residues. V gave up 5 bases and J gave up 7 bases; unmatched junction bases: 5. Germline V gene sequence: CDR1 ENHRY, CDR2 SYGVKD. CDR3 residues: CAISSGIANEQFF. CDR3 sequence (DNA): TGTGCCATCAGTAGCGGGATAGCGAATGAGCAGTTCTTC.

The chain combines TRBV27 with TRBJ2-5, with D hard to call. Looked up from germline, CDR1 is MNHEY and CDR2 is SMNVEV (reference sequence). Trimming shortened V by 5 bases and J by 5 bases, and 9 bases separated the two germline ends. There are 12 residues in the CDR3. The CDR3 DNA reads as TGTGCCAGCAGTCCCACGCCGGAGACCCAGTACTTC. Its protein is CASSPTPETQYF.

V usage is TRBV28 and J usage is TRBJ2-2; D might be TRBD2 (6 bases). The germline gives CDR1 MDHEN, CDR2 SYDVKM. This CDR3 has 18 residues. The V gene lost 5 bases and the J gene lost 8 bases, with 27 bases spanning the gap. DNA for the CDR3: TGTGCCAGCAGTCCTCCCCGCTCCTTGCGGGACCACCGAGGGGAGCTGTTTTTT. Translation: CASSPPRSLRDHRGELFF.

There are a few counts of this clone. The chain combines TRBV5-1 with TRBJ1-6, with D possibly matching TRBD1 (5 bases). This CDR3 region has 17 residues. V was clipped by 4 bases and J by 0 bases, with 14 bases between them. Germline lookup yields CDR1 SGHRS and CDR2 YFSETQ. CDR3 DNA sequence: TGCGCCAGCAGCCTAGGGACCGTCAGCTCCTATAATTCACCCCTCCACTTT. Protein sequence: CASSLGTVSSYNSPLHF.

This chain links TRBV4-1 with TRBJ1-1; unclear D gene. Trimming removed 0 bases from V and 0 bases from J, with 11 bases in between. This CDR3 region has 16 residues. Looked up from germline, CDR1 is MGHRA and CDR2 is YSYEKL. The CDR3, as DNA: TGCGCCAGCAGCCAAGACGGCTCGGGATTGAACACTGAAGCTTTCTTT. Translation gives CASSQDGSGLNTEAFF.

The J gene is TRBJ2-7, the V gene TRBV5-4; tentatively, D is TRBD1 (5 bases). The CDR3 covers 14 residues. In germline, CDR1 is SGHNT, CDR2 YYREEE (reference sequence). V lost 2 bases, J lost 7 bases, and 16 bases lay in between. This CDR3 is CASSFLAGKAEQYF. The CDR3 DNA follows: TGTGCCAGCAGCTTTCTCGCAGGGAAGGCGGAGCAGTACTTC.

J is TRBJ2-7 and V is TRBV7-9, with no clear D. Germline assignment: CDR1 SEHNR and CDR2 FQNEAQ (reference sequence). CDR3 size: 13 residues. V was trimmed by 3 bases and J by 2 bases, leaving 8 bases between them. CDR3 loop: CASSFGRTYEQYF. As DNA, the CDR3 is TGTGCCAGCAGCTTTGGGCGGACCTACGAGCAGTACTTC.

This chain links TRBV3-1 (or the pseudogene TRBV3-2) with TRBJ2-5, with D perhaps matching TRBD2 (7 bases). Deletions cut 4 bases from V and 1 base from J, with 10 bases between. The CDR3 consists of 14 residues. Looked up from germline, CDR1 is LGHDT and CDR2 is YNNKEL (reference sequence). CDR3 in amino acids: CASSRGGFQETQYF. CDR3 nucleotide sequence: TGTGCCAGCAGCCGGGGGGGCTTCCAAGAGACCCAGTACTTC.

This chain uses TRBV5-1 with TRBJ2-1, with 10 bases that match TRBD1. The CDR3 is 15 amino acids. With V trimmed by 0 bases and J by 9 bases, 6 bases remained unmatched. Germline V gene lookup returns CDR1 SGHRS and CDR2 YFSETQ. CDR3 sequence reads: CASSLAGQGFGEQFF. The DNA of the CDR3 is TGCGCCAGCAGCTTGGCGGGACAGGGGTTCGGTGAGCAGTTCTTC. The whole variable domain, filled in from reference TRBV5-1 and TRBJ2-1, reads KAGVTQTPRYLIKTRGQQVTLSCSPISGHRSVSWYQQTPGQGLQFLFEYFSETQRNKGNFPGRFSGRQFSNSRSEMNVSTLELGDSALYLCASSLAGQGFGEQFFGPGTRLTVL.

This clone occurred a few times. The genes are TRBV15 and TRBJ1-2; TRBD1 might be the D (6 bases). V was shortened by 0 bases and J by 2 bases, with 10 bases between the two germline ends. There are 15 residues in the CDR3. CDR1 is LNHNV, CDR2 YYDKDF, per germline (reference sequence). The CDR3 spells CATSRDNRANYGYTF. DNA of the CDR3: TGTGCCACCAGCAGAGATAACAGGGCAAACTATGGCTACACCTTC.

The V and J genes are TRBV7-3 and TRBJ1-2; D not resolved. With 1 base removed from V and 4 bases from J, the gap between germline ends came to 10 bases. Germline V gene lookup returns CDR1 SGHTA and CDR2 FQGTGA. This CDR3 has 14 amino acids. CDR3 residues: CASSLSRESYGYTF. Here the CDR3 DNA reads TGTGCCAGCAGCTTAAGTAGGGAGAGCTATGGCTACACCTTC. The whole variable domain, remainder taken from reference TRBV7-3 and TRBJ1-2, is GAGVSQTPSNKVTEKGKYVELRCDPISGHTALYWYRQSLGQGPEFLIYFQGTGAADDSGLPNDRFFAVRPEGSVSTLKIQRTERGDSAVYLCASSLSRESYGYTFGSGTRLTVV.

The CDR3 reads CASSLALWSPLHF. In DNA form, the CDR3 reads TGTGCCAGCAGCTTAGCGCTCTGGTCACCCCTCCACTTT. The J gene is TRBJ1-6, the V gene TRBV7-8; D gene unclear. The V gene's germline CDR1 is SGHVS and CDR2 FQNEAQ. V was pared by 0 bases and J by 10 bases, with 7 bases between. The length of the CDR3 is 13 residues.

V and J are TRBV13 and TRBJ2-1; 8 nucleotides align to TRBD1. Trimming took 2 bases from V and 8 from J; bases not matched to a gene: 8. Germline V gives CDR1 PRHDT, CDR2 FYEKMQ (reference sequence). The CDR3 covers 15 residues. CDR3 coding DNA: TGTGCCAGCAGCTTACCCTCAGGGGGCCTGGATGAGCAGTTCTTC. Its translation: CASSLPSGGLDEQFF.

The DNA for the CDR3 is TGTGCCAGCAGTGAGCTAGGCGTGGGCAGTAGCACAGATACGCAGTATTTT. Protein sequence: CASSELGVGSSTDTQYF. This sequence joins TRBV2 and TRBJ2-3; D uncertain. Per germline, CDR1 SNHLY and CDR2 FYNNEI. V was clipped by 3 bases and J by 0 bases, with 16 bases between them. The CDR3 is 17 residues long.

The V gene is TRBV28, the J gene TRBJ1-2, with no clear D. CDR3 length: 18 amino acids. Germline values: CDR1 MDHEN, CDR2 SYDVKM. V lost 4 bases to trimming and J lost 2 bases, with 23 bases between them. CDR3 sequence: CASSSLPGGTAANYGYTF. As DNA, the CDR3 is TGTGCCAGCAGTTCCCTGCCAGGAGGCACAGCGGCAAACTATGGCTACACCTTC.

The chain uses TRBV11-1 and TRBJ1-1; perhaps TRBD1 as D (5 bases). The V gene lost 5 bases and the J gene lost 0 bases, with 16 bases spanning the gap. The CDR3 has 16 residues. Per germline, CDR1 SGHAT and CDR2 FQDESV (reference sequence). The CDR3 region has the DNA TGTGCCAGCAGCCGACAAGTCGGGGCGATGAACACTGAAGCTTTCTTT. Translated, it gives CASSRQVGAMNTEAFF.

This rearrangement joins TRBV9 to TRBJ2-3; D unresolved. Trimming stripped 0 bases from V and 4 bases from J, with 9 bases between. This CDR3 spans 14 amino acids. CDR1 SGDLS and CDR2 YYNGEE come from the germline V gene. CDR3 sequence (DNA): TGTGCCAGCAGCGTAGTTTGGGGTTCAGATACGCAGTATTTT. This sequence encodes CASSVVWGSDTQYF.

This chain joins TRBV30 and TRBJ2-5, with 13 bases matching TRBD2. V lost 8 bases, J lost 5 bases, and 8 bases stayed unmatched. Germline V gene lookup returns CDR1 GTSNPN and CDR2 SVGIG (reference sequence). CDR3 length: 14 residues. The CDR3 loop reads CARTSGSPGETQYF. CDR3 DNA: TGTGCCCGGACTAGCGGGAGCCCAGGGGAGACCCAGTACTTC.

The genes are TRBV5-1 and TRBJ2-1; the match to TRBD2 covers 11 bases. V dropped 5 bases and J dropped 7; count of bases not matched to a gene: 8. The CDR3 has 15 amino acids. Germline CDR1 SGHRS, CDR2 YFSETQ. In DNA form, the CDR3 reads TGCGCCAGCAGTCCACTAGCGGGAGTAAAAAATGAGCAGTTCTTC. Translated: CASSPLAGVKNEQFF.

This clone came up once. This chain uses TRBV4-2 with TRBJ1-2; TRBD1 is a possible D gene (6 bases). Germline lookup yields CDR1 LGHNA and CDR2 YNFKEQ. V was clipped by 0 bases and J by 8 bases, with 19 bases between them. The CDR3 totals 16 residues. CDR3 residues: CASSQEIQPLRGGYTF. The CDR3 DNA follows: TGTGCCAGCAGCCAAGAAATACAGCCACTGAGGGGGGGCTACACCTTC.

This clone was seen just once. The chain uses TRBV12-3 or TRBV12-4 and TRBJ1-2; D gene uncertain. The CDR3 contains 13 residues. V dropped 4 bases and J dropped 5 bases, with 11 bases sitting between them. DNA for the CDR3: TGTGCCAGCAGTTCTACGTTCGGTTATGGCTACACCTTC. Protein: CASSSTFGYGYTF.

V and J are TRBV19 and TRBJ1-5, with a possible D match to TRBD1 (5 bases). The CDR3 sequence is 12 residues long. Trimming stripped 10 bases from V and 9 bases from J, with 16 bases between. Germline V gene data show CDR1 as LNHDA and CDR2 as SQIVND (reference sequence). The CDR3 loop reads CATGGRVGPQHF. Here the CDR3 DNA reads TGTGCCACCGGGGGGAGGGTAGGGCCCCAGCATTTT.

This clone was observed once. J is TRBJ2-3 and V is TRBV9, with no clear D. V dropped 4 bases and J dropped 5 bases, with 8 bases sitting between them. Per germline, CDR1 SGDLS and CDR2 YYNGEE. The CDR3 extends over 12 amino acids. CDR3 nucleotides: TGTGCCAGCAGCCCCCGCTTAGATACGCAGTATTTT. It codes for CASSPRLDTQYF.